The 4 T cell receptor beta chains below were found in one sample sequenced in a study of T-cell memory formation after mild COVID-19. In TCRdb, the 5' RACE reads were re-called with MiXCR into one record per CDR3 protein. This sample yields under 90,000 distinct CDR3 sequences, of which approximately 14% are seen a single time; 30% to 35% belongs to the top ten. Sequencing input: PBMCs or a T cell subset sorted from them (not recorded which). These receptors were collected from an adult woman who had mild COVID-19 (a few samples of this study predate the infection). Cell type and time point are not known.

This clonotype was detected a few times. This chain links TRBV5-1 with TRBJ2-1; D not certain. V was trimmed by 5 bases and J by 0 bases, leaving 6 bases between them. CDR3 length equals 13 residues. Germline CDR1 SGHRS, CDR2 YFSETQ. The DNA for the CDR3 is TGCGCCAGCAGGGTGAGCTCCTACAATGAGCAGTTCTTC. Translating it yields CASRVSSYNEQFF.

This clonotype was seen a few times. The rearrangement links TRBV20-1 to TRBJ2-2; 8 nucleotides match TRBD1. The CDR3 has 18 amino acids. V was pared by 0 bases and J by 0 bases, with 9 bases of the junction left unmatched. The germline V gene encodes CDR1 DFQATT and CDR2 SNEGSKA (reference sequence). The CDR3 bases are TGCAGTGCTAGAGAGAGCGACAGGGGCTGGGCGAACACCGGGGAGCTGTTTTTT. Translation gives CSARESDRGWANTGELFF.

The V and J genes are TRBV18 and TRBJ2-3; 9 nucleotides match TRBD2. Germline CDR1 reads KGHSH; CDR2 reads LQKENI. The V and J ends lost 1 base and 3 bases, in that order; junction bases with no gene match: 5. The CDR3 consists of 16 residues. The chain's CDR3 is CASSPQRGDITDTQYF. The CDR3 DNA reads as TGTGCCAGCTCACCACAGCGGGGGGACATTACAGATACGCAGTATTTT.

V gene TRBV6-4 combines with J gene TRBJ2-1; 8 bases agree with TRBD2. The CDR3 totals 15 residues. The V gene's germline CDR1 is MRHNA and CDR2 SNTAGT. V dropped 6 bases and J dropped 7; count of bases not matched to a gene: 11. CDR3 in amino acids: CASSVREGLGNEQFF. In nucleotides, the CDR3 is TGTGCCAGCAGCGTACGGGAGGGCCTAGGTAATGAGCAGTTCTTC.